The present T cell receptor beta chain was sequenced within a study of T cells in Graves' hyperthyroidism and ophthalmopathy. On this clonotype: Its antigen is currently unknown.

Regions amplified from RNA transcripts were the TCR beta CDR3 regions. In the first-round RT-PCR of the TCR CDR3, the HTBI primer set was used. In TCRdb, the multiplex PCR reads were re-called with MiXCR into one record per CDR3 protein. The sample yields tens of thousands of distinct CDR3 sequences, less than 45% seen once. Notes on the study in general: Most thyroid clonotypes that were expanded above 0.001 also turned up in blood.

The receptor was isolated from a woman in her 30s with Graves' hyperthyroidism. Material for sequencing was blood.

This CDR3 is CASSTELAGGITSTDTQYF. CDR3 nucleotides: TGTGCCAGTAGTACCGAACTAGCGGGAGGGATTACTAGCACAGATACGCAGTATTTT. V is TRBV19 and J is TRBJ2-3; TRBD2 agrees at 13 bases. The CDR3 loop spans 19 amino acids. CDR1 is LNHDA and CDR2 is SQIVND in the germline V gene (reference sequence). V gave up 4 bases and J gave up 0 bases; unmatched junction bases: 10.